This TCR beta chain was obtained from a study of blood T cell repertoires in COVID-19. The wider study: Sample material is recorded as cDNA or gDNA derived from T cells, B-cell-depleted T cells, or PBMCs.

As processed by the authors: Reference gene primer amplification yielded estimated nucleated cell counts. Sequenced by immunoSEQ multiplex PCR; TCRdb stores in-frame clones only, minus some. For V, J and clone size, that table is used; D and trimming come from the DNA. Of about 110,000 clones listed, roughly nine tenths are singletons. CDR3 length: 14 amino acids. The V end was cut by 4 bases, the J end by 5 bases, with 14 bases between. CDR1 and CDR2 from the germline V gene are MNHEY and SMNVEV (reference sequence). This sequence was found in a human donor in a cohort sampled during active COVID-19. The sequenced sample consisted of peripheral blood. The chain links TRBV27 to TRBJ2-5; a weak D match, TRBD1 (5 bases). DNA of the CDR3: TGTGCCAGCAGTTCTTGGCAGGGCTTCGAGACCCAGTACTTC. Translation gives CASSSWQGFETQYF.